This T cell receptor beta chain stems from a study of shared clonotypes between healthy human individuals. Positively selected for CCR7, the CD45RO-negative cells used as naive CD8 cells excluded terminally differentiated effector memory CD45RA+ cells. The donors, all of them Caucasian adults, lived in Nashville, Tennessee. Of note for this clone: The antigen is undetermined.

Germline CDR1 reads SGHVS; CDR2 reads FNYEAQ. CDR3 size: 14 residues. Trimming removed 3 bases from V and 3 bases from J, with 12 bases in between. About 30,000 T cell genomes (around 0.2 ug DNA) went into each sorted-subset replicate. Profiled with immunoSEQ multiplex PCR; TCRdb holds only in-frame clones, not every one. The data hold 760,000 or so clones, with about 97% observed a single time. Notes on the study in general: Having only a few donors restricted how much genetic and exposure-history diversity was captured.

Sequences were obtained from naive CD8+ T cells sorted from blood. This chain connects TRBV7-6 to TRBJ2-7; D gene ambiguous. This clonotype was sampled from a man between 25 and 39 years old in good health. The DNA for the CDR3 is TGTGCCAGCAGCTTCGCGGCGAGTAACTACGAGCAGTACTTC. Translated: CASSFAASNYEQYF.